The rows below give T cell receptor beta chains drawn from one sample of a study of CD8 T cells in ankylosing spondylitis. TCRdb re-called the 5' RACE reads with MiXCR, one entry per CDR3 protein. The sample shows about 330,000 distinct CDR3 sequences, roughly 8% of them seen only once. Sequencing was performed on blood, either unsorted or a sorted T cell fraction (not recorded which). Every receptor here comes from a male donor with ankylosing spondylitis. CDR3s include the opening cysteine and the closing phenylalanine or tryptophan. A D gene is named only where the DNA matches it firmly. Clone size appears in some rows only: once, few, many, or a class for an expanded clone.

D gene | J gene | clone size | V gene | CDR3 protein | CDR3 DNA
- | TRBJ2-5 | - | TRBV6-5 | CASSSRGVGTQYF | TGTGCCAGCAGTTCGAGGGGGGTGGGGACCCAGTACTTC
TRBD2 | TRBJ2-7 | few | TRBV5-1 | CASSGGTSGPLDEQYF | TGCGCCAGCAGCGGAGGGACTAGCGGGCCCCTGGACGAGCAGTACTTC
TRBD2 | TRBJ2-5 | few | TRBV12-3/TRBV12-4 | CASLFGLAGAETQYF | TGTGCCAGCCTTTTTGGGCTAGCGGGAGCAGAGACCCAGTACTTC
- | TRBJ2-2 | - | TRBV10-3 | CAISEVRAAGELFF | TGTGCCATCAGTGAAGTGAGGGCCGCCGGGGAGCTGTTTTTT
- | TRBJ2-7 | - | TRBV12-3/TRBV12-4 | CASSPYPYEQYF | TGTGCCAGCAGTCCCTACCCTTACGAGCAGTACTTC
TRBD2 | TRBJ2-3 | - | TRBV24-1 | CATSDPASGRAADTQYF | TGTGCCACCAGTGATCCCGCTAGCGGGAGGGCAGCAGATACGCAGTATTTT
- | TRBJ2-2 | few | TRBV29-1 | CSVDFQNTGELFF | TGCAGCGTTGATTTTCAGAACACCGGGGAGCTGTTTTTT
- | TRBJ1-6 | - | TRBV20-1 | CSDGDRHGPLHF | TGCAGTGATGGCGACAGGCATGGACCCCTCCACTTT
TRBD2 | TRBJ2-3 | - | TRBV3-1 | CASSQLTSGGIHTQYF | TGTGCCAGCAGCCAATTGACTAGCGGAGGTATTCATACGCAGTATTTT
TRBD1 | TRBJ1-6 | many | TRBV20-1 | CSANGQGGNSPLHF | TGCAGTGCTAACGGACAGGGTGGTAATTCACCCCTCCACTTT
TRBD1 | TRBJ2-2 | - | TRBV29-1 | CSVGQEKNTGELFF | TGCAGCGTCGGACAGGAAAAGAACACCGGGGAGCTGTTTTTT
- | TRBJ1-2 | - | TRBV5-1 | CASSSGTNYGYTF | TGCGCCAGCAGCTCCGGGACTAACTATGGCTACACCTTC
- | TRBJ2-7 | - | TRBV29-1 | CSVPGRGPYEQYF | TGCAGCGTTCCGGGACGGGGGCCCTACGAGCAGTACTTC